Listed below are T cell receptor beta chains from one sample, sequenced in a study of tumor-infiltrating lymphocytes in primary liver carcinoma. TCRdb processed the multiplex PCR reads anew with MiXCR; each CDR3 protein has one entry. The data contain 180,000 or so distinct CDR3 sequences, about 55% of them singletons. Sequencing was carried out using peripheral blood. These receptors came from a man aged 35 to 55 with primary liver carcinoma and hepatitis B virus infection. Each CDR3 is given with its conserved first and last residue. A D gene is named only where the DNA matches it firmly. Size tells how often a clone was seen (once, few, many) or the class of an expanded clone, and some rows leave it out.

d_call: .; clone_size: .; j_call: TRBJ1-1; v_call: TRBV28; cdr3_aa: CASSLEPGQMNTEAFF; cdr3_nt: TGTGCCAGCAGTTTAGAGCCCGGCCAGATGAACACTGAAGCTTTCTTT
d_call: .; clone_size: few; j_call: TRBJ2-1; v_call: TRBV5-5; cdr3_aa: CASSQTGTPTNEQFF; cdr3_nt: TGTGCCAGCAGCCAGACGGGAACCCCCACCAATGAGCAGTTCTTC
d_call: TRBD1; clone_size: .; j_call: TRBJ2-3; v_call: TRBV5-1; cdr3_aa: CASSSDRGQSGDTQYF; cdr3_nt: TGCGCCAGCAGCTCCGACAGGGGGCAGTCCGGAGATACGCAGTATTTT
d_call: .; clone_size: .; j_call: TRBJ1-4; v_call: TRBV6-1; cdr3_aa: CAGTPIATNEKLFF; cdr3_nt: TGTGCCGGCACCCCGATTGCAACTAATGAAAAACTGTTTTTT
d_call: .; clone_size: .; j_call: TRBJ1-3; v_call: TRBV12-3/TRBV12-4; cdr3_aa: CASSHDGGEESGNTIYF; cdr3_nt: TGTGCCAGCAGCCACGACGGCGGCGAAGAGTCTGGAAACACCATATATTTT
d_call: .; clone_size: .; j_call: TRBJ2-1; v_call: TRBV6-6; cdr3_aa: CASSYFTTPDEQFF; cdr3_nt: TGTGCCAGCAGTTACTTTACTACCCCCGATGAGCAGTTCTTC
d_call: .; clone_size: .; j_call: TRBJ1-5; v_call: TRBV6-1; cdr3_aa: CASSETADQPQHF; cdr3_nt: TGTGCCAGCAGTGAAACCGCCGATCAGCCCCAGCATTTT
d_call: .; clone_size: once; j_call: TRBJ1-2; v_call: TRBV6-1; cdr3_aa: CASSEHGNYGYTF; cdr3_nt: TGTGCCAGCAGTGAACACGGGAACTATGGCTACACCTTC
d_call: TRBD1; clone_size: .; j_call: TRBJ1-2; v_call: TRBV6-5; cdr3_aa: CASSPNWDRSFYGYTF; cdr3_nt: TGTGCCAGCAGCCCCAATTGGGACAGGAGCTTCTATGGCTACACCTTC
d_call: TRBD2; clone_size: .; j_call: TRBJ2-1; v_call: TRBV6-5; cdr3_aa: CASSKLAAGSNEQFF; cdr3_nt: TGTGCCAGCAGTAAGCTAGCGGCAGGGAGCAATGAGCAGTTCTTC
d_call: .; clone_size: .; j_call: TRBJ2-7; v_call: TRBV6-1; cdr3_aa: CASSDTYEQYF; cdr3_nt: TGTGCCAGCAGTGACACCTACGAGCAGTACTTC
d_call: .; clone_size: .; j_call: TRBJ2-5; v_call: TRBV30; cdr3_aa: CAWSPPPVGETQYF; cdr3_nt: TGTGCCTGGAGTCCTCCTCCGGTAGGGGAGACCCAGTACTTC
d_call: TRBD1; clone_size: .; j_call: TRBJ1-2; v_call: TRBV4-1; cdr3_aa: CASSQDQGQGRGYTF; cdr3_nt: TGCGCCAGCAGCCAAGATCAAGGACAGGGGAGGGGCTACACCTTC
d_call: .; clone_size: few; j_call: TRBJ2-4; v_call: TRBV29-1; cdr3_aa: CSVEVADKNIQYF; cdr3_nt: TGCAGCGTTGAAGTTGCCGACAAAAACATTCAGTACTTC
d_call: .; clone_size: few; j_call: TRBJ2-7; v_call: TRBV6-2/TRBV6-3; cdr3_aa: CASSPGTLPYEQYF; cdr3_nt: TGTGCCAGCAGTCCCGGGACGCTTCCCTACGAGCAGTACTTC
d_call: TRBD2; clone_size: few; j_call: TRBJ2-5; v_call: TRBV29-1; cdr3_aa: CSVAKTSRETQYF; cdr3_nt: TGCAGCGTTGCGAAGACTAGCCGGGAGACCCAGTACTTC
d_call: TRBD2; clone_size: .; j_call: TRBJ2-7; v_call: TRBV11-1; cdr3_aa: CASSLGLAGVPPYEQYF; cdr3_nt: TGTGCCAGCAGCCTGGGACTAGCGGGAGTCCCCCCCTACGAGCAGTACTTC
d_call: TRBD1; clone_size: .; j_call: TRBJ2-7; v_call: TRBV6-5; cdr3_aa: CASWDRSDEQYF; cdr3_nt: TGTGCCAGCTGGGACAGGTCGGACGAGCAGTACTTC
d_call: .; clone_size: once; j_call: TRBJ2-7; v_call: TRBV11-2; cdr3_aa: CGRSWSGTGLREQYF; cdr3_nt: TGTGGCAGGAGCTGGTCCGGGACTGGTTTGAGGGAGCAGTACTTC
d_call: .; clone_size: .; j_call: TRBJ2-7; v_call: TRBV13; cdr3_aa: CASNLRAVNLGNHEQYF; cdr3_nt: TGTGCCAGCAACTTACGGGCCGTCAATTTAGGGAACCACGAGCAGTACTTC
d_call: .; clone_size: .; j_call: TRBJ2-7; v_call: TRBV7-8; cdr3_aa: CVSSLSEQEQYF; cdr3_nt: TGTGTCAGCAGCTTATCAGAACAGGAGCAGTACTTC
d_call: .; clone_size: few; j_call: TRBJ2-1; v_call: TRBV6-6; cdr3_aa: CASSFHNNEQFF; cdr3_nt: TGTGCCAGCAGTTTCCACAATAATGAGCAGTTCTTC
d_call: TRBD1; clone_size: .; j_call: TRBJ1-2; v_call: TRBV6-5; cdr3_aa: CASSYGTGGPDYGYTF; cdr3_nt: TGTGCCAGCAGTTACGGGACAGGGGGTCCGGACTATGGCTACACCTTC
d_call: TRBD1; clone_size: .; j_call: TRBJ2-1; v_call: TRBV6-1; cdr3_aa: CASSEGQGAREQFF; cdr3_nt: TGTGCCAGCAGTGAGGGACAGGGGGCGCGGGAGCAGTTCTTC
d_call: TRBD1; clone_size: .; j_call: TRBJ1-2; v_call: TRBV12-3/TRBV12-4; cdr3_aa: CASSLRDRPFYGYAF; cdr3_nt: TGTGCCAGCAGTTTAAGGGACAGGCCCTTCTATGGTTACGCCTTC
d_call: TRBD1; clone_size: .; j_call: TRBJ2-5; v_call: TRBV12-3/TRBV12-4; cdr3_aa: CASSLWAGGETQYF; cdr3_nt: TGTGCCAGCAGTTTATGGGCAGGGGGAGAGACCCAGTACTTC
d_call: .; clone_size: .; j_call: TRBJ2-1; v_call: TRBV10-1; cdr3_aa: CASSDRSSFNEHFF; cdr3_nt: TGCGCCAGCAGCGACAGAAGCTCCTTCAATGAGCATTTCTTC